Presented here are 28 T cell receptor beta chains from one specimen sequenced in a study of cytomegalovirus exposure and HLA in healthy donors. This PCR relied on a set of 60 Vbeta primers and 13 Jbeta primers. Sequencing used immunoSEQ multiplex PCR; TCRdb keeps in-frame clones, though not all of them. The sample records around 250,000 clones, 80% to 95% being singletons. The sample comprised PBMCs. The receptors stem from a girl aged 2-15 years in good health and CMV-seronegative.

This chain links TRBV7-2 with TRBJ2-7; D is unclear. This CDR3 is 14 amino acids long. CDR1 SGHTA and CDR2 FQGNSA come from the germline V gene. V was clipped by 4 bases and J by 4 bases, with 14 bases between them. Here the CDR3 reads CASSYQAYSYEQYF. CDR3 sequence (DNA): TGTGCCAGCAGCTACCAAGCCTACAGTTACGAGCAGTACTTC.

V is TRBV19 and J is TRBJ1-1; D is perhaps TRBD1 (5 bases). CDR3 length: 14 residues. Per the germline V gene, CDR1 is LNHDA and CDR2 is SQIVND (reference sequence). V was cut by 6 bases and J by 0 bases, with 11 bases left in between. The CDR3 sequence is CASSPRQMNTEAFF. The CDR3 bases are TGTGCCAGTAGCCCCAGACAGATGAACACTGAAGCTTTCTTT. Full variable domain (outside the CDR3, taken from reference TRBV19 and TRBJ1-1): DGGITQSPKYLFRKEGQNVTLSCEQNLNHDAMYWYRQDPGQGLRLIYYSQIVNDFQKGDIAEGYSVSREKKESFPLTVTSAQKNPTAFYLCASSPRQMNTEAFFGQGTRLTVV.

This clone showed up just a few times. V and J are TRBV28 and TRBJ1-3; D unresolved. Germline assignment: CDR1 MDHEN and CDR2 SYDVKM. V lost 10 bases, J lost 0 bases, and 13 bases lay in between. This CDR3 spans 14 amino acids. CDR3 amino acids: CATPEVNSGNTIYF. The CDR3 nucleotides read TGTGCCACCCCAGAGGTTAACTCTGGAAACACCATATATTTT. Supplemented by reference TRBV28 and TRBJ1-3, the full variable domain reads DVKVTQSSRYLVKRTGEKVFLECVQDMDHENMFWYRQDPGLGLRLIYFSYDVKMKEKGDIPEGYSVSREKKERFSLILESASTNQTSMYLCATPEVNSGNTIYFGEGSWLTVV.

Only one count was recorded for this clone. The chain is built from TRBV7-9 and TRBJ1-3; the match to TRBD1 covers 7 bases. Trimming took 5 bases from V and 0 from J; bases not matched to a gene: 7. Germline V gene data show CDR1 as SEHNR and CDR2 as FQNEAQ (reference sequence). The CDR3 is 16 residues long. The CDR3 DNA reads TGTGCCAGCAGCCCCGGGACAGACGACTCTGGAAACACCATATATTTT. It translates to CASSPGTDDSGNTIYF.

DNA of the CDR3: TGTGCCAGCAGAGGGGACAGCTCCAATTCACCCCTCCACTTT. As protein: CASRGDSSNSPLHF. This sequence joins TRBV6-1 and TRBJ1-6; 7 nucleotides match TRBD1. The CDR3 sequence is 14 residues long. Germline values: CDR1 MNHNS, CDR2 SASEGT. V lost 6 bases and J lost 7; bases outside the gene matches: 6.

The genes are TRBV5-6 and TRBJ1-5; weak D call: TRBD1 (6 bases). This CDR3 region has 13 residues. Trimming shortened V by 5 bases and J by 6 bases, and 12 bases separated the two germline ends. The germline CDR1 and CDR2 sequences are SGHDT and YYEEEE. The CDR3 sequence is CASSSTGSQPQHF. DNA for the CDR3: TGTGCCAGCAGTTCAACAGGGAGTCAGCCCCAGCATTTT.

V gene TRBV4-1 combines with J gene TRBJ1-3; perhaps TRBD1 as D (5 bases). V gave up 0 bases and J gave up 4 bases, with 16 bases separating them. Germline V gene lookup returns CDR1 MGHRA and CDR2 YSYEKL. The CDR3 sequence is 17 residues long. The CDR3 sequence: CASSQETAWQGGNTIYF. For the CDR3, the DNA is TGCGCCAGCAGCCAAGAAACCGCGTGGCAGGGAGGAAACACCATATATTTT.

The gene calls are TRBV7-6 and TRBJ1-3; 7 bases map to TRBD1. After removal of 5 bases from V and 0 bases from J, the junction contained 1 base not matched to a gene. From germline, CDR1 is SGHVS and CDR2 FNYEAQ. The CDR3 length is 14 residues. CDR3 amino acids: CASSNRGSGNTIYF. The CDR3 DNA reads as TGTGCCAGCAGCAACAGGGGCTCTGGAAACACCATATATTTT.

The chain links TRBV2 to TRBJ2-7; 9 bases are a match to TRBD1. The germline CDR1 and CDR2 sequences are SNHLY and FYNNEI. The CDR3 is 15 residues long. Trimming removed 4 bases from V and 2 bases from J; junction bases left unmatched: 6. DNA for the CDR3: TGTGCCAGCAGTGGGACAGGGGAAAGGACCTACGAGCAGTACTTC. Translating gives CASSGTGERTYEQYF.

The V gene is TRBV27, the J gene TRBJ1-1; 8 nucleotides align to TRBD1. The CDR3 runs to 15 residues. Trimming took 6 bases from V and 0 from J; bases not matched to a gene: 6. Germline V CDR1 and CDR2: MNHEY, SMNVEV (reference sequence). The CDR3 DNA sequence: TGTGCCAGCAGATCCCGGACAGGGATGAACACTGAAGCTTTCTTT. Its protein product is CASRSRTGMNTEAFF.

The chain carries TRBV6-6 and TRBJ2-2, with D perhaps TRBD1 (6 bases). V lost 8 bases and J lost 1, with 11 bases in between. Germline lookup yields CDR1 MNHNY and CDR2 SVGAGI (reference sequence). This CDR3 contains 14 residues. The CDR3 loop is CASGGGLNTGELFF. In nucleotides, the CDR3 is TGTGCCAGCGGGGGCGGATTGAACACCGGGGAGCTGTTTTTT.

The CDR3 loop reads CASSYHPDIPQRYYGYTF. The CDR3 DNA follows: TGTGCCAGCAGCTACCACCCGGACATCCCCCAACGATACTATGGCTACACCTTC. The gene calls are TRBV5-4 and TRBJ1-2, with a weak D call TRBD1 (5 bases). The V and J ends lost 3 bases and 3 bases respectively, with 24 bases between them. The CDR3 has 18 residues. Per the germline V gene, CDR1 is SGHNT and CDR2 is YYREEE (reference sequence).

The V gene is TRBV6-1, the J gene TRBJ1-5; TRBD1 matches 9 bases. Germline values: CDR1 MNHNS, CDR2 SASEGT. The V segment lost 5 bases and the J segment 1 base; nucleotides outside the gene matches: 3. CDR3 length: 15 residues. The CDR3 DNA reads as TGTGCCAGCAGTTCGACAGGGGGAAGCAATCAGCCCCAGCATTTT. The encoded protein is CASSSTGGSNQPQHF.

V gene TRBV14 combines with J gene TRBJ2-7, with D unclear. Germline V gives CDR1 SGHDN, CDR2 FVKESK. V lost 3 bases and J 3 bases, leaving 9 bases between the germline ends. The CDR3 length is 13 residues. The CDR3 reads CASSQSLVYEQYF. CDR3 nucleotide sequence: TGTGCCAGCAGCCAGTCCTTAGTCTACGAGCAGTACTTC.

This chain connects TRBV15 to TRBJ2-1, with 8 bases aligning to TRBD2. There are 15 residues in the CDR3. Germline CDR1 is LNHNV and CDR2 is YYDKDF (reference sequence). The ends lost 3 bases at V and 6 bases at J; junction bases unmatched: 7. As DNA, the CDR3 is TGTGCCACCAGCAGCGGGAGGGCGGGTAGCAATGAGCAGTTCTTC. It specifies CATSSGRAGSNEQFF.

The genes are TRBV18 and TRBJ1-1; D is ambiguous. The CDR3 consists of 14 residues. Germline V gives CDR1 KGHSH, CDR2 LQKENI. The V gene lost 8 bases and the J gene lost 0 bases, with 13 bases spanning the gap. As DNA, the CDR3 is TGTGCCAGCGACGGACTGGGCATGAACACTGAAGCTTTCTTT. Protein sequence: CASDGLGMNTEAFF. Based on the CDR3 plus reference TRBV18 and TRBJ1-1, the full variable domain is NAGVMQNPRHLVRRRGQEARLRCSPMKGHSHVYWYRQLPEEGLKFMVYLQKENIIDESGMPKERFSAEFPKEGPSILRIQQVVRGDSAAYFCASDGLGMNTEAFFGQGTRLTVV.

The chain employs TRBV19 and TRBJ1-5; 8 bases agree with TRBD1. V gave up 5 bases and J gave up 4 bases; unmatched junction bases: 7. This CDR3 is 15 amino acids long. CDR1 is LNHDA, CDR2 SQIVND, per germline (reference sequence). This chain's CDR3 is CASSFPDRDNQPQHF. The CDR3, as DNA: TGTGCCAGTAGTTTCCCGGACAGGGATAATCAGCCCCAGCATTTT. Looking up the rest from reference TRBV19 and TRBJ1-5 gives the full variable domain: DGGITQSPKYLFRKEGQNVTLSCEQNLNHDAMYWYRQDPGQGLRLIYYSQIVNDFQKGDIAEGYSVSREKKESFPLTVTSAQKNPTAFYLCASSFPDRDNQPQHFGDGTRLSIL.

The rearrangement links TRBV5-4 to TRBJ2-6; possibly TRBD1 for D (5 bases). The CDR3 has 15 residues. Germline V CDR1 and CDR2: SGHNT, YYREEE (reference sequence). Deletions cut 5 bases from V and 4 bases from J, with 13 bases between. Written as DNA, the CDR3 is TGTGCCAGCAGTGAGGCAGGGCAAGGGGCCAACGTCCTGACTTTC. Translating gives CASSEAGQGANVLTF.

This chain joins TRBV9 and TRBJ2-1; 7 bases match TRBD2. This CDR3 spans 16 amino acids. The germline CDR1 and CDR2 sequences are SGDLS and YYNGEE. Trimming removed 0 bases from V and 4 bases from J; junction bases left unmatched: 7. CDR3 residues: CASSVAPAAGYNEQFF. The CDR3 DNA follows: TGTGCCAGCAGCGTAGCCCCCGCAGCGGGGTACAATGAGCAGTTCTTC.

The CDR3 nucleotides read TGTGCCAGCAGCTCCCTCCTGCCAGGGGCCTCCTCCTACGAGCAGTACTTC. Residues: CASSSLLPGASSYEQYF. V is TRBV7-9 and J is TRBJ2-7; D may be TRBD1 (6 bases). From germline, CDR1 is SEHNR and CDR2 FQNEAQ (reference sequence). The CDR3 spans 17 residues. The V and J ends lost 4 bases and 0 bases respectively, with 19 bases between them.

V is TRBV4-1 and J is TRBJ2-7, with D possibly matching TRBD1 (6 bases). From germline, CDR1 is MGHRA and CDR2 YSYEKL. The V gene lost 4 bases and the J gene lost 4 bases, with 17 bases spanning the gap. The length of the CDR3 is 15 residues. The CDR3 protein is CASSLRQERRYEQYF. For the CDR3, the DNA is TGCGCCAGCAGCCTCCGACAGGAGCGGCGGTACGAGCAGTACTTC.

The chain carries TRBV2 and TRBJ1-5, with D uncertain. The CDR3 is 14 residues long. V gave up 4 bases and J gave up 4 bases, with 11 bases separating them. Per germline, CDR1 SNHLY and CDR2 FYNNEI. The CDR3 loop is CASSGPGKNQPQHF. The CDR3 DNA is TGTGCCAGCAGTGGGCCCGGGAAGAATCAGCCCCAGCATTTT.

This chain uses TRBV6-1 with TRBJ1-2, with TRBD1 matching over 9 bases. Germline lookup yields CDR1 MNHNS and CDR2 SASEGT. V dropped 4 bases and J dropped 8; count of bases not matched to a gene: 11. The CDR3 sequence is 15 residues long. This chain's CDR3 is CASSAGTGSAEGYTF. In nucleotides, the CDR3 is TGTGCCAGCAGTGCCGGGACAGGGTCGGCGGAGGGCTACACCTTC.

This chain connects TRBV4-2 to TRBJ2-2, with 8 positions matching TRBD1. Germline CDR1 LGHNA, CDR2 YNFKEQ. Germline trimming cut 3 bases from V and 0 bases from J; bases unmatched to any gene: 3. The CDR3 runs 16 residues. CDR3 residues: CASSHPGQANTGELFF. The CDR3 DNA sequence: TGTGCCAGCAGCCACCCGGGACAGGCGAACACCGGGGAGCTGTTTTTT.

This sequence joins TRBV6-5 and TRBJ2-3, with TRBD2 matching 9 bases. The V gene's germline CDR1 is MNHEY and CDR2 SVGAGI. The CDR3 covers 13 residues. V shed 7 bases and J 8 bases; nucleotides not matched to a gene: 7. The CDR3 bases are TGTGCCAGCACCCGGACTAGCGATGCTACGCAGTATTTT. Amino acid sequence: CASTRTSDATQYF.

In this sample, this clone turned up once. The chain employs TRBV28 and TRBJ1-3; D remains ambiguous. V gave up 5 bases and J gave up 0 bases, with 17 bases separating them. Germline CDR1 and CDR2: MDHEN and SYDVKM. The CDR3 sequence is 17 residues long. As DNA, the CDR3 is TGTGCCAGCAGTCCTGAAATGGGCCTTAGCTCTGGAAACACCATATATTTT. Its translation: CASSPEMGLSSGNTIYF.

The gene calls are TRBV27 and TRBJ1-2, with 12 bases lining up with TRBD1. J lost 7 bases, V lost 2 bases, and 14 bases had no gene match. This CDR3 is built from 18 residues. Germline CDR1 is MNHEY and CDR2 is SMNVEV (reference sequence). The CDR3 coding sequence is TGTGCCAGCAGTTTAACCGGGACAGGGGGCGTTTTGCTTAGTGGCTACACCTTC. Its translation is CASSLTGTGGVLLSGYTF.

The chain is built from TRBV9 and TRBJ2-1; tentative D call: TRBD2 (6 bases). CDR3 size: 15 residues. Deletions cut 0 bases from V and 2 bases from J, with 9 bases between. Per germline, CDR1 SGDLS and CDR2 YYNGEE. CDR3: CASSVEEGTYNEQFF. The DNA for the CDR3 is TGTGCCAGCAGCGTAGAGGAGGGGACCTACAATGAGCAGTTCTTC.